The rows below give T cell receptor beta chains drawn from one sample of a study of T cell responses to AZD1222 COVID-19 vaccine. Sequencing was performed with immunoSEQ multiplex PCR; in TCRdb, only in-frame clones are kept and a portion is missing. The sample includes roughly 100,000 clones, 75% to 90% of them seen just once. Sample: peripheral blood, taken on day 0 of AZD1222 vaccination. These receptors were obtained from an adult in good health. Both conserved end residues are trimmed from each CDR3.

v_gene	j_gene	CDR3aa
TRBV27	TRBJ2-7	ASSLGTPIYEQY
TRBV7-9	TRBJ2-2	ASSSGIAHTGELF
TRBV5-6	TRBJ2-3	ASLGRITDTQY
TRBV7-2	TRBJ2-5	ASSLAQTGGGETQY
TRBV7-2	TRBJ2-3	ASSLSFFDGGLGPDTQY
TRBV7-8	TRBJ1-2	ASSLVRSPDRGYGYT
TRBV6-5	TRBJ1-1	ASSYSGGTNTEAF
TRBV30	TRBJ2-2	AWTPGGVGELF
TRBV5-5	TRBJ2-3	ASSFGLSRTDTQY
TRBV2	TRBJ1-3	ASSEGAGGNTIY
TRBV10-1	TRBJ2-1	ASGQGYDEQF
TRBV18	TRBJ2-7	ASSLRTGEEQY
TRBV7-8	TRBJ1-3	ASSLAGNSGNTIY
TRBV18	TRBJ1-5	ASSPAGNGLYSNQPQH
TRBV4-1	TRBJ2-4	ASSQGQPGGGSKNIQY
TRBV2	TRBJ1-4	ASSAHLAPATNEKLF
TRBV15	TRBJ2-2	ATSRWTKGLAGGTAGELF